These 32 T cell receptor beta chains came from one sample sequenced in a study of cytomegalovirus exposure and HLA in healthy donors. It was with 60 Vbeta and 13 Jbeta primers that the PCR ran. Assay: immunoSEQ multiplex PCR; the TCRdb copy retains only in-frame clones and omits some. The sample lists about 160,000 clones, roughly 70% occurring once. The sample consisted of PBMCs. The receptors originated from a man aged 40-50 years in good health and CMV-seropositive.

The CDR3: CASSPSQGSNNEQFF. Here the CDR3 DNA reads TGTGCCAGCAGCCCCTCACAGGGATCAAACAATGAGCAGTTCTTC. This sequence joins TRBV7-2 and TRBJ2-1; TRBD1 is a possible D gene (6 bases). V was cut by 5 bases and J by 5 bases, with 16 bases left in between. Germline CDR1 reads SGHTA; CDR2 reads FQGNSA. This CDR3 contains 15 residues.

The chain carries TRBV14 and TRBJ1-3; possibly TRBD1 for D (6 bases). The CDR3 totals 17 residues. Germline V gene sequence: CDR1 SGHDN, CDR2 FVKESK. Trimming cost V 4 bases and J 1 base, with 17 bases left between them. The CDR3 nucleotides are TGTGCCAGCAGCCTCATAGCCGGGACACGTTCTGGAAACACCATATATTTT. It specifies CASSLIAGTRSGNTIYF.

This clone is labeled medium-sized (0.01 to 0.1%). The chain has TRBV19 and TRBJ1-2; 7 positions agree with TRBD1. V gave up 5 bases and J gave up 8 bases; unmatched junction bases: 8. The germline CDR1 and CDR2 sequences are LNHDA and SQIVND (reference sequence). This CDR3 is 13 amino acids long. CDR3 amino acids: CASSHRGPGGYTF. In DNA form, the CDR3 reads TGTGCCAGTAGTCACAGGGGACCGGGCGGCTACACCTTC. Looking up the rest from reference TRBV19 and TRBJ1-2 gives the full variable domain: DGGITQSPKYLFRKEGQNVTLSCEQNLNHDAMYWYRQDPGQGLRLIYYSQIVNDFQKGDIAEGYSVSREKKESFPLTVTSAQKNPTAFYLCASSHRGPGGYTFGSGTRLTVV.

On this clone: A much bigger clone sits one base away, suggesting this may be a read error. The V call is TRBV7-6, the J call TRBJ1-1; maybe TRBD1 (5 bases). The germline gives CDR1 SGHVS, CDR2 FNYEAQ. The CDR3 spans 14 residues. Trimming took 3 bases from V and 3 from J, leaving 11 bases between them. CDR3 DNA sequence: TGTGCCAGCAGCTTTTCGGGGGGGGACACTGAAGCTTTCTTT. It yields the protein CASSFSGGDTEAFF.

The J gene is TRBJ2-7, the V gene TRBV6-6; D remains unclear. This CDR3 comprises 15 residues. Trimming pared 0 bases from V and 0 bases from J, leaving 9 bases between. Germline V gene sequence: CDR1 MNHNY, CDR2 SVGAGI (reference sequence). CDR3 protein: CASSYSKLFSYEQYF. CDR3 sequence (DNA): TGTGCCAGCAGTTACTCGAAACTCTTCTCCTACGAGCAGTACTTC.

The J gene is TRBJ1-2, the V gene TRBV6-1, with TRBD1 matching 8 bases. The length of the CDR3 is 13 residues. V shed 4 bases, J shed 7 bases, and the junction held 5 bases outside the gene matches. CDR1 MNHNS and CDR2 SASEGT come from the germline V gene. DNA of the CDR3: TGTGCCAGCAGTGGGACAGGGAAAGGTGGCTACACCTTC. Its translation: CASSGTGKGGYTF.

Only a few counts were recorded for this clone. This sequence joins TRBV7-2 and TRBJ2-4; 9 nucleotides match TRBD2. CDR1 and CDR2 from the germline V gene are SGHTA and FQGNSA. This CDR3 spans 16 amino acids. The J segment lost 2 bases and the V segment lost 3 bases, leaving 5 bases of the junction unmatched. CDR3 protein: CASSFVLAGPKNIQYF. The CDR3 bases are TGTGCCAGCAGCTTTGTACTAGCGGGTCCCAAAAACATTCAGTACTTC.

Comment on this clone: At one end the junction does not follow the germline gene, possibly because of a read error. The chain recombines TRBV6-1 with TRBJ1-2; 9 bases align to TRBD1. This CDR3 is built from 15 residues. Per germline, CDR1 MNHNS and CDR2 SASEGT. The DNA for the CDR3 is TGTGCCAGCAGCGAAGGGACAGGGCATAACTATGGCTACACCTTC. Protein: CASSEGTGHNYGYTF.

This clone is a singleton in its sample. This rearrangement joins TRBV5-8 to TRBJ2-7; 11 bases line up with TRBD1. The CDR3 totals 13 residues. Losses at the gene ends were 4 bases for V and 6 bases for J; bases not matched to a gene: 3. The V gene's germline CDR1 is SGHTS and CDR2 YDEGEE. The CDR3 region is CASSADRGLEQYF. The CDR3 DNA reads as TGTGCCAGCAGCGCGGACAGGGGGCTCGAGCAGTACTTC.

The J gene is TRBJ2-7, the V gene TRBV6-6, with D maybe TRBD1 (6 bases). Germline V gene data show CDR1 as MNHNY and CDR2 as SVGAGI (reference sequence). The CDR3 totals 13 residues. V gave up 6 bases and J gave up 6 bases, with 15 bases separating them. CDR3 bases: TGTGCCAGCAGCTCGATACAGGGCTCCGAGCAGTACTTC. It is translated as CASSSIQGSEQYF.

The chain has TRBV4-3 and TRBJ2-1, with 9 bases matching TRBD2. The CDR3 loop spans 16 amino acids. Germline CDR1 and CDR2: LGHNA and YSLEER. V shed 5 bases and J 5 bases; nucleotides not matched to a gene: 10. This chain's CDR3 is CASSSPRTSDDNEQFF. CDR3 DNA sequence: TGCGCCAGCAGCTCTCCTAGGACTAGCGATGACAATGAGCAGTTCTTC.

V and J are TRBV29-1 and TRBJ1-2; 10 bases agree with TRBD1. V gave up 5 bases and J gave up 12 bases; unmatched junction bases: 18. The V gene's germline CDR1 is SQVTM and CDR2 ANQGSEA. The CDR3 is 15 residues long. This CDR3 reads CSVPGSDRGLIGDTF. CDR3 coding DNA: TGCAGCGTTCCCGGGTCCGACAGGGGGCTAATCGGGGACACCTTC.

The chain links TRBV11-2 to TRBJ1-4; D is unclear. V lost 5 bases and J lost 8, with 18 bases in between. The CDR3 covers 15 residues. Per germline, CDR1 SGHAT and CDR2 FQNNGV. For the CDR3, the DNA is TGTGCCAGCAGCCAAACCGGGAAGGTCGGGGAAAAACTGTTTTTT. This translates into CASSQTGKVGEKLFF.

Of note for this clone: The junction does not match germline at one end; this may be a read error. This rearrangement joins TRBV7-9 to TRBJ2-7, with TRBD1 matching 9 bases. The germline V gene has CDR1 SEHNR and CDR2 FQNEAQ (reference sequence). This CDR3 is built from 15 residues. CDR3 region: CASSSGDRAGYGQYF. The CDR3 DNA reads TGTGCCAGCAGCTCTGGGGACAGGGCTGGCTACGGGCAGTACTTC.

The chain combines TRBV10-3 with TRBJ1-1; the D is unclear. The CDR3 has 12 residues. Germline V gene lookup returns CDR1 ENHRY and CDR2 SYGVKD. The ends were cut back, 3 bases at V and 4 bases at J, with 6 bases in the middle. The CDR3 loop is CAISEEGTEAFF. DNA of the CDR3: TGTGCCATCAGTGAAGAGGGCACTGAAGCTTTCTTT.

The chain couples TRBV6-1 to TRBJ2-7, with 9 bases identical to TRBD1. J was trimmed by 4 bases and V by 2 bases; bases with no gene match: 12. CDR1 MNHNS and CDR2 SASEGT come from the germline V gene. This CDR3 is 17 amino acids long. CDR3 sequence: CASSERPWDRDPYEQYF. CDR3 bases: TGTGCCAGCAGTGAAAGGCCCTGGGACAGGGACCCATACGAGCAGTACTTC.

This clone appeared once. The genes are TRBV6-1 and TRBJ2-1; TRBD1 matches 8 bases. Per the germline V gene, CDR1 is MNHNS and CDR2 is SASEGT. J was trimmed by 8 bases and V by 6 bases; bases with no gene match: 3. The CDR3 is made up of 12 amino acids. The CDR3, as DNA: TGTGCCAGCAGGGACAGGGACCATGAGCAGTTCTTC. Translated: CASRDRDHEQFF.

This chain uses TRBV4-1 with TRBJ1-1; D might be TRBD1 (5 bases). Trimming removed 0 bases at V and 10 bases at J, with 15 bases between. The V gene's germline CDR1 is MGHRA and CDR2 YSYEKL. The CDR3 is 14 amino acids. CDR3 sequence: CASSQDRQGMGAFF. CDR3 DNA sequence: TGCGCCAGCAGCCAAGATAGGCAGGGCATGGGAGCTTTCTTT.

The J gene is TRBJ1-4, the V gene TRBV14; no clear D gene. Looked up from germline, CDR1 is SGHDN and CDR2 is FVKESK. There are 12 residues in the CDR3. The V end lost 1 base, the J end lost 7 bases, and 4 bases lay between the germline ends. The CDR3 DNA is TGTGCCAGCAGCCAAGGCGGTGAAAAACTGTTTTTT. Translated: CASSQGGEKLFF.

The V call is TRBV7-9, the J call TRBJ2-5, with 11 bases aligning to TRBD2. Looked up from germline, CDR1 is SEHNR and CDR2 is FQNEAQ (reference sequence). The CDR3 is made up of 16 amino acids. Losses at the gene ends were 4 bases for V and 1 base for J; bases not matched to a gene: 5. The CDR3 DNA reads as TGTGCCAGCAGCTCTCGACTAGCGGGGATCCAAGAGACCCAGTACTTC. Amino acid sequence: CASSSRLAGIQETQYF.

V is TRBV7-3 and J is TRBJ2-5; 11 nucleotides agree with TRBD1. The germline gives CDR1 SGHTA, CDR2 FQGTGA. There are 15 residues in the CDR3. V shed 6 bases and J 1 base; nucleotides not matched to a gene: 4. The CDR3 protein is CASSPGTGGQETQYF. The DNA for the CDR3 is TGTGCCAGCAGTCCCGGGACAGGGGGCCAAGAGACCCAGTACTTC.

The CDR3 DNA is TGTGCCAGCAGCGTCCCCTCAGGGGTGAGCACTGAAGCTTTCTTT. Protein product: CASSVPSGVSTEAFF. The chain is built from TRBV9 and TRBJ1-1, with TRBD1 as a possible D gene (6 bases). The CDR3 has 15 residues. The V end was cut by 2 bases, the J end by 4 bases, with 15 bases between. The germline V gene encodes CDR1 SGDLS and CDR2 YYNGEE.

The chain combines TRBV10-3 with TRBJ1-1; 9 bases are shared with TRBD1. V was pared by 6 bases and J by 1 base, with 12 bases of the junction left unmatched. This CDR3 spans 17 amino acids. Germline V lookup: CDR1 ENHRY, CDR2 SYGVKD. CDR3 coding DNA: TGTGCCATCAGCCAAGCGTCACAGGGGGCCGGGAACACTGAAGCTTTCTTT. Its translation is CAISQASQGAGNTEAFF.

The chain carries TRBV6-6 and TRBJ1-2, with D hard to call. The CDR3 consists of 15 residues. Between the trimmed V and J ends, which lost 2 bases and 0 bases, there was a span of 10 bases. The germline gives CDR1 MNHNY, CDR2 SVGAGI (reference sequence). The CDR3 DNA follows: TGTGCCAGCAGTTACGGAGGATCCCCTAACTATGGCTACACCTTC. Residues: CASSYGGSPNYGYTF.

The DNA of the CDR3 is TGTGCCATCGGGGGCAGGGGATCCTACGAGCAGTACTTC. Translation gives CAIGGRGSYEQYF. The J gene is TRBJ2-7, the V gene TRBV10-3; maybe TRBD1 (6 bases). This CDR3 contains 13 residues. The germline V gene encodes CDR1 ENHRY and CDR2 SYGVKD. The V end was cut by 8 bases, the J end by 1 base, with 12 bases between.

The CDR3 sequence is CAWSEQGLAGELFF. The CDR3 DNA reads as TGTGCCTGGAGTGAACAGGGGCTGGCCGGGGAGCTGTTTTTT. The chain links TRBV30 to TRBJ2-2, with 7 bases lining up with TRBD1. The CDR3 totals 14 residues. V shed 1 base, J shed 6 bases, and the junction held 5 bases outside the gene matches. Germline CDR1 reads GTSNPN; CDR2 reads SVGIG (reference sequence).

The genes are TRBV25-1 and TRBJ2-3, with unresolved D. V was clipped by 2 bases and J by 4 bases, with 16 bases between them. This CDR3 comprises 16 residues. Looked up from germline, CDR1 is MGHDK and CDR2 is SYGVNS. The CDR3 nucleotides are TGTGCCAGCAGTGAACCGATAGGAAGCGTCGCAGATACGCAGTATTTT. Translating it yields CASSEPIGSVADTQYF.

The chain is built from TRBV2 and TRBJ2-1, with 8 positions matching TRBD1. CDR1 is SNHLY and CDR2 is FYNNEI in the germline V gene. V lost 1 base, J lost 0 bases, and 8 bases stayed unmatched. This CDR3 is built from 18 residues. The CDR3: CASSEGFGQGRSYNEQFF. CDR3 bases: TGTGCCAGCAGTGAAGGGTTCGGACAGGGTCGCTCCTACAATGAGCAGTTCTTC. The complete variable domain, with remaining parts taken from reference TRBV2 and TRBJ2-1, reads EPEVTQTPSHQVTQMGQEVILRCVPISNHLYFYWYRQILGQKVEFLVSFYNNEISEKSEIFDDQFSVERPDGSNFTLKIRSTKLEDSAMYFCASSEGFGQGRSYNEQFFGPGTRLTVL.

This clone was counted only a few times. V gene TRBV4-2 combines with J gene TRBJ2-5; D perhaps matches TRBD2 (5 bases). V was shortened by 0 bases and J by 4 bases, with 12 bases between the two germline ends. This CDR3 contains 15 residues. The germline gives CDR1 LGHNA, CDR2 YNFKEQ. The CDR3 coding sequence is TGTGCCAGCAGCCAAGATTGGGGAGCGGCAGAGACCCAGTACTTC. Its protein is CASSQDWGAAETQYF.

Here the CDR3 reads CASGFVIQGPFNQPQHF. CDR3 DNA: TGTGCTAGTGGTTTCGTAATTCAGGGGCCCTTCAATCAGCCCCAGCATTTT. The chain uses TRBV12-5 and TRBJ1-5; tentatively, D is TRBD1 (6 bases). V lost 3 bases, J lost 3 bases, and 18 bases lay in between. From germline, CDR1 is LGHNT and CDR2 FRNRAP. The CDR3 has 17 amino acids.

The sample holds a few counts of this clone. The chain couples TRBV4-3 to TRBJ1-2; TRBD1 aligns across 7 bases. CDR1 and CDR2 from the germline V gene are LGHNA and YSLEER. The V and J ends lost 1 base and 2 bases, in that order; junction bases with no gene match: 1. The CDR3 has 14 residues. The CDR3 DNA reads TGCGCCAGCAGCCAAGGGGACAGAAACTATGGCTACACCTTC. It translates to CASSQGDRNYGYTF.

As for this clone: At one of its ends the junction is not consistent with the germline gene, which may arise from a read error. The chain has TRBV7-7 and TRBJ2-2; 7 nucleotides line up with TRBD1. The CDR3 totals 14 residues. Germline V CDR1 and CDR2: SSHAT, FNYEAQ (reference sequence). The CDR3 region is CASSLNRGAGELFF. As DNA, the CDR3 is TGTGCTAGCAGCTTGAACAGGGGCGCCGGGGAGCTGTTTTTT.